The clone carrying this T cell receptor (beta chain) is termed medium-sized. Its target is not known. CDR3 size: 11 residues. Germline assignment: CDR1 SGHRS and CDR2 YFSETQ. V was pared by 0 bases and J by 5 bases, with 3 bases between. TRB rearrangements spanning V, D and J were amplified using mixed TRB-A/B primers. TCRdb reanalysed the multiplex PCR reads using MiXCR and keeps one entry per CDR3 protein. This table has over 500 distinct CDR3 sequences, approximately 19% appearing once. This sample is drawn from a study of T cell repertoires in aging, cancer and after chemotherapy. Study-level findings and limits: In healthy donors, age-related TCR diversity loss mainly reflected lost richness. Thymic emigration or peripheral T cell expansion may be impaired by lymphoid organ infiltration in hematological cancer.

Amplification of TCR beta used genomic DNA extracted from peripheral blood. Sample: blood. This clonotype originated in a human donor with a blood cancer. V gene TRBV5-1 combines with J gene TRBJ2-7; no firm D call. The CDR3 DNA follows: TGCGCCAGCAGCTTGGCCAACGAGCAGTACTTC. Protein product: CASSLANEQYF.